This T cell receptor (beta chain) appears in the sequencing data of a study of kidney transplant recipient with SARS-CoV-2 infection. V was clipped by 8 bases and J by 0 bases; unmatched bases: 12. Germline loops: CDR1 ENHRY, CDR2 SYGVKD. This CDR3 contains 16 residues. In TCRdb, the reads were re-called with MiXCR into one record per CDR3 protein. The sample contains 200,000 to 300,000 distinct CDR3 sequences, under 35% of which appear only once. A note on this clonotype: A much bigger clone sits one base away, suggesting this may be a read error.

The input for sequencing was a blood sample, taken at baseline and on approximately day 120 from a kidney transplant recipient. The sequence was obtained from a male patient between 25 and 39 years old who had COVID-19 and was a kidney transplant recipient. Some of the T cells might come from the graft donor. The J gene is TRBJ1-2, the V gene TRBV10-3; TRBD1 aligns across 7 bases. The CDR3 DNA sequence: TGTGCCATCGGTAACTTCGGACAGGCTCCTAACTATGGCTACACCTTC. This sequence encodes CAIGNFGQAPNYGYTF.